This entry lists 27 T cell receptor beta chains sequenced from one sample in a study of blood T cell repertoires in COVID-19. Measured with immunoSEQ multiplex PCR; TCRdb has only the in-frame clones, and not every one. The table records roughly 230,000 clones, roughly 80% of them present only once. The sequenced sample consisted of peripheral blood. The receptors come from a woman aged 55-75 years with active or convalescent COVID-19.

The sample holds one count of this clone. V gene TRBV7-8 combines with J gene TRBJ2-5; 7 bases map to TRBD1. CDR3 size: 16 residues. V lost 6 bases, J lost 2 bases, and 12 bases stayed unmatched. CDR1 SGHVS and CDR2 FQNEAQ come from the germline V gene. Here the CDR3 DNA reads TGTGCCAGCAGTTCTCCCACAGGGGCCAGGCAAGAGACCCAGTACTTC. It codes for CASSSPTGARQETQYF.

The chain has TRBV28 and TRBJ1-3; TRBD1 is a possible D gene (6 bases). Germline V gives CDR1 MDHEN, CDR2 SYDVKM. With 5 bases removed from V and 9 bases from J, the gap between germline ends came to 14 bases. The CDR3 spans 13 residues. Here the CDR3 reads CASSPSTGPTIYF. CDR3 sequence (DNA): TGTGCCAGCAGTCCCAGCACAGGGCCCACCATATATTTT.

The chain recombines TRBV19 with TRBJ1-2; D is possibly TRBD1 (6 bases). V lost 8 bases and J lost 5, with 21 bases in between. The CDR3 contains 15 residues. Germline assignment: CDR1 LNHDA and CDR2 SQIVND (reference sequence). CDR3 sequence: CASLPARGAGYGYTF. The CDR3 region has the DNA TGTGCCAGTCTCCCGGCTCGGGGGGCGGGGTATGGCTACACCTTC.

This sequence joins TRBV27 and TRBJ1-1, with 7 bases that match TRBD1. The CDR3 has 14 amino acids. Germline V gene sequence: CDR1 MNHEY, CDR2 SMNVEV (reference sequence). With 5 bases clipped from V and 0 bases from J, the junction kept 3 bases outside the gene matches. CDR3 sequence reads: CASSPGQMNTEAFF. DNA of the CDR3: TGTGCCAGCAGTCCGGGACAGATGAACACTGAAGCTTTCTTT.

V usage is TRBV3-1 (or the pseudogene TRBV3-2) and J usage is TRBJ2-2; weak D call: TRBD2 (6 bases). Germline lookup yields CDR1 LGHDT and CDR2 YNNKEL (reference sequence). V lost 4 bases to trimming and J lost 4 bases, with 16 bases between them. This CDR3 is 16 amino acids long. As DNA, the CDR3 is TGTGCCAGCAGCCCCACCACTGCGGGAAGCACCGGGGAGCTGTTTTTT. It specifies CASSPTTAGSTGELFF.

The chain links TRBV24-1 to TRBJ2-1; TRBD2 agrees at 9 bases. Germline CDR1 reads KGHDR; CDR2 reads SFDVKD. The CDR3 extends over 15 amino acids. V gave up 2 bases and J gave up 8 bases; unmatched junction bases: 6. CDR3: CATSDWGLATDEQFF. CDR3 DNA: TGTGCCACCAGTGATTGGGGACTAGCTACGGATGAGCAGTTCTTC.

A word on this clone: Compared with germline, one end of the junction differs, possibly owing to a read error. This CDR3 is CAWRPFNEQFF. As DNA, the CDR3 is TGTGCCTGGAGGCCTTTCAATGAGCAATTCTTC. The V gene is TRBV30, the J gene TRBJ2-1; D gene ambiguous. The CDR3 is made up of 11 amino acids. CDR1 and CDR2 from the germline V gene are GTSNPN and SVGIG (reference sequence).

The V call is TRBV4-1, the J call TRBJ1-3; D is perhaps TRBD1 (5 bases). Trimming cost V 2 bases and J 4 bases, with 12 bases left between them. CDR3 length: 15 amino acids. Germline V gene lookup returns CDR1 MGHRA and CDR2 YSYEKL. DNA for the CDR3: TGCGCCAGCAGCCAATTCTGGGGCGCCGGAAACACCATATATTTT. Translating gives CASSQFWGAGNTIYF.

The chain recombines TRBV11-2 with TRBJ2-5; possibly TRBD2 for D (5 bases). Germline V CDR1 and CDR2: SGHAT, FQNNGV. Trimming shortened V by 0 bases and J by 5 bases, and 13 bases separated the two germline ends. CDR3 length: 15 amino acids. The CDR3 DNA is TGTGCCAGCAGCTTAGACGGTCGGGGTGAGGAGACCCAGTACTTC. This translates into CASSLDGRGEETQYF.

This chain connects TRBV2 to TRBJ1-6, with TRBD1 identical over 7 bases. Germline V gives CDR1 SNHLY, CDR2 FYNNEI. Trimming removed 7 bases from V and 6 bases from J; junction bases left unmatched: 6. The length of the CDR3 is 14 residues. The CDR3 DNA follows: TGTGCCAGCAAGACGACAGGGATTAATTCACCCCTCCACTTT. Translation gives CASKTTGINSPLHF. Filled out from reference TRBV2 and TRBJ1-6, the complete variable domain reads EPEVTQTPSHQVTQMGQEVILRCVPISNHLYFYWYRQILGQKVEFLVSFYNNEISEKSEIFDDQFSVERPDGSNFTLKIRSTKLEDSAMYFCASKTTGINSPLHFGNGTRLTVT.

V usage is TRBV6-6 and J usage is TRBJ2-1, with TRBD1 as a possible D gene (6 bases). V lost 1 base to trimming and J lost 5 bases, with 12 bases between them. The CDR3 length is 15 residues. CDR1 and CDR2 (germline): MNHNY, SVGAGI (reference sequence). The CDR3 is CASSYWGHTNNEQFF. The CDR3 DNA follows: TGTGCCAGCAGTTACTGGGGACACACTAACAATGAGCAGTTCTTC.

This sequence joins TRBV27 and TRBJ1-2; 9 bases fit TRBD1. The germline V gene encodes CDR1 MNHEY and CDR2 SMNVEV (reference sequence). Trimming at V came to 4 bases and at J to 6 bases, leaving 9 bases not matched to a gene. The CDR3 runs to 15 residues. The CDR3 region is CASSSPRDRADGYTF. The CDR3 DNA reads TGTGCCAGCAGTTCCCCCCGGGACAGGGCTGATGGCTACACCTTC.

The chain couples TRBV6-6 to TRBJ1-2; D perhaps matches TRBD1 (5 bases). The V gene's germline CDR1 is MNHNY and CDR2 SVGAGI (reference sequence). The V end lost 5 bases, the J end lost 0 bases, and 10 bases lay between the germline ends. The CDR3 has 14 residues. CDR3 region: CASSRTSTNYGYTF. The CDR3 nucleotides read TGTGCCAGCAGTCGGACATCTACTAACTATGGCTACACCTTC.

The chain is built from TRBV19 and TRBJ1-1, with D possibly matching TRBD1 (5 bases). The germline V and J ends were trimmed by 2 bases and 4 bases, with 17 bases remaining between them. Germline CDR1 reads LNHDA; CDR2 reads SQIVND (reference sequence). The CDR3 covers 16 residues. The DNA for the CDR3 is TGTGCCAGTAGTATATTGAGTTCGGGGGGGGGCACTGAAGCTTTCTTT. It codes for CASSILSSGGGTEAFF.

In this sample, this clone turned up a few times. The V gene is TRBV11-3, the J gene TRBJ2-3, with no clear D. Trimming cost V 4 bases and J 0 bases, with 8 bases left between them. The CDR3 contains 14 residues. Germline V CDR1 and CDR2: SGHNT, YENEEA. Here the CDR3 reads CASSSRLSTDTQYF. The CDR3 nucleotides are TGTGCCAGCAGCTCGCGATTAAGCACAGATACGCAGTATTTT.

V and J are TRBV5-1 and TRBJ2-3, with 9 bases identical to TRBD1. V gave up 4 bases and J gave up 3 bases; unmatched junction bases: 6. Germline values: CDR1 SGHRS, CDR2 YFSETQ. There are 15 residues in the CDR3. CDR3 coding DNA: TGCGCCAGCAGCGAACAGGGGGCAGTGACAGATACGCAGTATTTT. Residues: CASSEQGAVTDTQYF.

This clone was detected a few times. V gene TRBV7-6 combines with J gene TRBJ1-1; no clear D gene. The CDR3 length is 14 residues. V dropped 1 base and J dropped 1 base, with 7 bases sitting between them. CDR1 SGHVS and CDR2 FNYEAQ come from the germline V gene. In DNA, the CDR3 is TGTGCCAGCAGCTTAGGGCTCTCGAACACTGAAGCTTTCTTT. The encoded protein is CASSLGLSNTEAFF. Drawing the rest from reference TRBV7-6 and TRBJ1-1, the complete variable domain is GAGVSQSPRYKVTKRGQDVALRCDPISGHVSLYWYRQALGQGPEFLTYFNYEAQQDKSGLPNDRFSAERPEGSISTLTIQRTEQRDSAMYRCASSLGLSNTEAFFGQGTRLTVV.

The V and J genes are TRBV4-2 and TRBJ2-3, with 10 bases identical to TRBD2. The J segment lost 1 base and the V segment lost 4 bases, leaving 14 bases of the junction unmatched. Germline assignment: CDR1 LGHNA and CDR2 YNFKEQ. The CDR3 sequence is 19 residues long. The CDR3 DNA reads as TGTGCCAGCAGCCGAAGATCAGCGGGAGGGCCTTCGGGCACAGATACGCAGTATTTT. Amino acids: CASSRRSAGGPSGTDTQYF.

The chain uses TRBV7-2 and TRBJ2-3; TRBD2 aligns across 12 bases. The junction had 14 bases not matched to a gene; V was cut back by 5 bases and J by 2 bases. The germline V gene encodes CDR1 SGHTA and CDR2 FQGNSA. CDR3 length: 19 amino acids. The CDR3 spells CASSPPYGGLAGTTDTQYF. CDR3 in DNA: TGTGCCAGCAGCCCACCCTATGGGGGACTAGCGGGTACCACAGATACGCAGTATTTT.

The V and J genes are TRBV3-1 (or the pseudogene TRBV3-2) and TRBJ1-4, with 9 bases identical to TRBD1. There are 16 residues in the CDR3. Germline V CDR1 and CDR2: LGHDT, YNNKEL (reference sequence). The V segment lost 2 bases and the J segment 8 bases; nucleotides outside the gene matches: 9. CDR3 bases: TGTGCCAGCAGCCAACGAACAGGGGGCGCTGGGGAAAAACTGTTTTTT. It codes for CASSQRTGGAGEKLFF.

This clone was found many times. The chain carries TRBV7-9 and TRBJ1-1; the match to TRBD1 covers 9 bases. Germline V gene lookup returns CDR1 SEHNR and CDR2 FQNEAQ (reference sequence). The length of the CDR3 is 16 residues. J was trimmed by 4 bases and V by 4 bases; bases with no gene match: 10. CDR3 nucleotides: TGTGCCAGCAGCTCCGAGGGAGACAGGGGGATCACTGAAGCTTTCTTT. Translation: CASSSEGDRGITEAFF.

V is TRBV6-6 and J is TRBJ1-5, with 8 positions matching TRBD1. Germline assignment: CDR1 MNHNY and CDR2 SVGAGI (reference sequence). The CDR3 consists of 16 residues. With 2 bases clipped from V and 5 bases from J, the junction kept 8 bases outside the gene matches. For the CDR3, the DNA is TGTGCCAGCAGTTACACGCCGCAGGGGGCTTATCAGCCCCAGCATTTT. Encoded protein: CASSYTPQGAYQPQHF.

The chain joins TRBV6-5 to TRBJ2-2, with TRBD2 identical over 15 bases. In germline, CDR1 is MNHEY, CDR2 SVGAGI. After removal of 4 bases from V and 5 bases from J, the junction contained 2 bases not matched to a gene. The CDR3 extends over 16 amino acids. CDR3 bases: TGTGCCAGCAGTTTCGGACTAGCGGGAGGGACCGGGGAGCTGTTTTTT. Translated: CASSFGLAGGTGELFF.

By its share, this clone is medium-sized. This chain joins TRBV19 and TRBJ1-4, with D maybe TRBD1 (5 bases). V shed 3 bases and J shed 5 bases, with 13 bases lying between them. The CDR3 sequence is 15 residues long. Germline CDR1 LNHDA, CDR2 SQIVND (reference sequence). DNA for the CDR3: TGTGCCAGTAGTATCGGGTTGACAGCAAATGAAAAACTGTTTTTT. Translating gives CASSIGLTANEKLFF.

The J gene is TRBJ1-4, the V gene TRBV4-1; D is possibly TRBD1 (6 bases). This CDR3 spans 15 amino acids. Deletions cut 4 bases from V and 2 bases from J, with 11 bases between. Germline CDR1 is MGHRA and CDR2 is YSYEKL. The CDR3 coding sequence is TGCGCCAGCAGCCGGCAGGGGTTGACTAATGAAAAACTGTTTTTT. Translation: CASSRQGLTNEKLFF.

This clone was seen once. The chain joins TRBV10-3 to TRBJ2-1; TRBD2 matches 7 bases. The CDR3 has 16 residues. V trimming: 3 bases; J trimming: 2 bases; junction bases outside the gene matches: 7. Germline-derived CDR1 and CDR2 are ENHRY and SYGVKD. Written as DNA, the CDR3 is TGTGCCATCAGTGAAATTTCGGGGAGGGCCTACAATGAGCAGTTCTTC. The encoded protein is CAISEISGRAYNEQFF.

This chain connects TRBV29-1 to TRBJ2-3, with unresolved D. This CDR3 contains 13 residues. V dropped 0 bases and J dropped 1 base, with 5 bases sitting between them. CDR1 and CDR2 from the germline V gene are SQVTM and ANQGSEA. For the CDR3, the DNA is TGCAGCGTTGAAGACACACGCACAGATACGCAGTATTTT. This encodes CSVEDTRTDTQYF.